The 8 T cell receptor beta chains in this list originate from one sample, sequenced in a study of blood T cell repertoires in COVID-19. The protocol was immunoSEQ multiplex PCR, while the TCRdb copy is restricted to in-frame clones and leaves out a portion. The table shows around 300,000 clones, with about 87% occurring only once. The sequenced sample consisted of PBMCs or T cells enriched from blood (not recorded which). The source of these receptors is a man aged 25-40 years who had recovered from COVID-19.

This clone has a single count. The chain joins TRBV12-3 or TRBV12-4 to TRBJ2-1; 10 nucleotides line up with TRBD2. Germline trimming cut 6 bases from V and 6 bases from J; bases unmatched to any gene: 2. CDR3 size: 13 residues. The CDR3 sequence: CASSLAGVNEQFF. The DNA of the CDR3 is TGTGCCAGCAGCCTAGCGGGGGTCAATGAGCAGTTCTTC.

V gene TRBV6-4 combines with J gene TRBJ1-2; 7 positions agree with TRBD1. With 6 bases clipped from V and 8 bases from J, the junction kept 9 bases outside the gene matches. CDR3 length equals 13 residues. The V gene's germline CDR1 is MRHNA and CDR2 SNTAGT. DNA of the CDR3: TGTGCCAGCAGAGCCGGACAGGACGGAGGCTACACCTTC. This encodes CASRAGQDGGYTF.

The chain employs TRBV29-1 and TRBJ2-3, with TRBD1 as a possible D gene (5 bases). The CDR3 covers 14 residues. Trimming left V 3 bases short and J 1 base short, with 11 bases between. The germline V gene encodes CDR1 SQVTM and CDR2 ANQGSEA. The CDR3 nucleotides are TGCAGCGTTGAGGGGCCTGGGGGCACAGATACGCAGTATTTT. Its translation is CSVEGPGGTDTQYF.

This chain connects TRBV19 to TRBJ2-5; 11 positions agree with TRBD1. J was trimmed by 0 bases and V by 5 bases; bases with no gene match: 8. Germline CDR1 and CDR2: LNHDA and SQIVND (reference sequence). CDR3 size: 17 residues. CDR3 DNA sequence: TGTGCCAGTAGTCTCCCCCGGGACAGGGGGTACCAAGAGACCCAGTACTTC. It encodes CASSLPRDRGYQETQYF. Full variable domain (outside the CDR3, taken from reference TRBV19 and TRBJ2-5): DGGITQSPKYLFRKEGQNVTLSCEQNLNHDAMYWYRQDPGQGLRLIYYSQIVNDFQKGDIAEGYSVSREKKESFPLTVTSAQKNPTAFYLCASSLPRDRGYQETQYFGPGTRLLVL.

The rearrangement joins TRBV5-1 to TRBJ1-5, with 8 bases identical to TRBD1. The CDR3 contains 17 residues. V shed 1 base and J 4 bases; nucleotides not matched to a gene: 10. From germline, CDR1 is SGHRS and CDR2 YFSETQ. CDR3: CASSLSPAQGGNQPQHF. For the CDR3, the DNA is TGCGCCAGCAGCTTGTCCCCAGCACAGGGGGGAAATCAGCCCCAGCATTTT.

The genes are TRBV7-3 and TRBJ2-2; 7 nucleotides match TRBD1. The V segment lost 4 bases and the J segment 4 bases; nucleotides outside the gene matches: 3. This CDR3 contains 14 residues. The germline CDR1 and CDR2 sequences are SGHTA and FQGTGA. The CDR3 spells CASSSGQVTGELFF. The CDR3, as DNA: TGTGCCAGCAGCTCCGGACAGGTCACCGGGGAGCTGTTTTTT.

DNA for the CDR3: TGCGCCAGCAGACCCGGACAGTATAGCAATCAGCCCCAGCATTTT. Its translation: CASRPGQYSNQPQHF. The chain carries TRBV5-1 and TRBJ1-5; a possible D gene is TRBD1 (6 bases). This CDR3 contains 15 residues. CDR1 is SGHRS, CDR2 YFSETQ, per germline. V was clipped by 5 bases and J by 0 bases, with 12 bases between them.

This chain uses TRBV24-1 with TRBJ2-1, with TRBD2 matching over 13 bases. V trimming: 4 bases; J trimming: 7 bases; junction bases outside the gene matches: 9. The length of the CDR3 is 17 residues. Germline CDR1 and CDR2: KGHDR and SFDVKD. CDR3 residues: CATSDPTSGGRVNEQFF. CDR3 DNA: TGTGCCACCAGTGACCCGACTAGCGGGGGGCGAGTTAATGAGCAGTTCTTC.